The entry that follows covers one T cell receptor beta chain sequence. Its antigen is unidentified. Per the germline V gene, CDR1 is LGHDT and CDR2 is YNNKEL (reference sequence). The V and J ends lost 0 bases and 4 bases, in that order; junction bases with no gene match: 12. There are 17 residues in the CDR3. TCR alpha and beta CDR3 regions were amplified from RNA using iRepertoire nested multiplex PCR. Tissue mRNA or PBMC total RNA, roughly 95-400 ng, went into one-step reverse transcription and amplification. MiXCR, run by TCRdb on the multiplex PCR reads, gives a single entry per CDR3 protein. Here the sample spans some 190,000 distinct CDR3 sequences, more than 30% being singletons. The data originate from a study of glioma-infiltrating T cells. Points from the study as a whole: Very few CDR3 sequences were shared between tissue and blood.

This chain links TRBV3-1 with TRBJ2-7; 7 positions match TRBD1. The sequencing sample was made of glioma tissue, nonneoplastic brain tissue, or PBMCs (not recorded which). This clonotype was sampled from a human donor with low-grade glioma or glioblastoma, undergoing nonglioma brain surgery, or in good health (not recorded which). The CDR3, as DNA: TGTGCCAGCAGCCAAGAATCTCTGGGACAGAGCCCTTACGAGCAGTACTTC. Protein sequence: CASSQESLGQSPYEQYF.